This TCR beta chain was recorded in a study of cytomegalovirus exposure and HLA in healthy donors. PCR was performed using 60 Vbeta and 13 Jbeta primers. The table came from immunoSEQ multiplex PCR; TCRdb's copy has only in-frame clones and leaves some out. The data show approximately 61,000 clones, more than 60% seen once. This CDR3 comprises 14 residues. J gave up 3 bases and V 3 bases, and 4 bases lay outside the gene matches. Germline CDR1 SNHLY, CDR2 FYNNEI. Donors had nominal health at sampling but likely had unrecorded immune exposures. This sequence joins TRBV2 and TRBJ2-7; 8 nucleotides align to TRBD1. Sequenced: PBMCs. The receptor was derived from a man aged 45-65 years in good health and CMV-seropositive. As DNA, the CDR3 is TGTGCCAGCAGTGATGGGGGACAGGTCTACGAGCAGTACTTC. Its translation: CASSDGGQVYEQYF.